These 8 T cell receptor beta chains came from one sample sequenced in a study of human T cells and chemical hapten exposure. Library preparation tagged each individual cDNA molecule with a unique molecular identifier. Via MiXCR, TCRdb re-called the reads, giving one row per CDR3 protein. The table lists around 120,000 distinct CDR3 sequences, about 7.7% of them singletons. Total RNA was extracted from unfractionated whole blood. The sample comprised whole blood. Receptors were obtained from a human donor in good health. Some clones in this sample may be carry-over from other donors' samples.

The table lists this clonotype with a few counts. This rearrangement joins TRBV20-1 to TRBJ2-5, with 11 positions matching TRBD1. The CDR3 runs 18 residues. CDR1 is DFQATT, CDR2 SNEGSKA, per germline (reference sequence). Unmatched junction bases numbered 15, after V lost 1 base and J lost 5 bases. CDR3 in amino acids: CSARGGWTGGSIGETQYF. The CDR3 DNA reads TGCAGTGCTAGAGGGGGATGGACAGGGGGCAGCATTGGGGAGACCCAGTACTTC.

The chain recombines TRBV10-2 with TRBJ2-1; 7 bases are a match to TRBD2. Germline loops: CDR1 WSHSY, CDR2 SAAADI. Trimming removed 2 bases from V and 6 bases from J; junction bases left unmatched: 7. CDR3 length equals 15 residues. The DNA of the CDR3 is TGCGCCAGCAGTGAGCCCCCTGGACTAGTCAATGAGCAGTTCTTC. Translating gives CASSEPPGLVNEQFF.

This clonotype was seen repeatedly, ten times or more. The V gene is TRBV9, the J gene TRBJ1-2; no firm D call. The CDR3 is 15 amino acids. Per germline, CDR1 SGDLS and CDR2 YYNGEE. Trimming removed 0 bases at V and 4 bases at J, with 13 bases between. The DNA of the CDR3 is TGTGCCAGCAGCGTAGGCGCTGAACAGATCTATGGCTACACCTTC. Its protein product is CASSVGAEQIYGYTF.

The chain couples TRBV29-1 to TRBJ2-3, with a tentative D call TRBD1 (5 bases). The CDR3 has 14 residues. Germline V CDR1 and CDR2: SQVTM, ANQGSEA. The V gene lost 4 bases and the J gene lost 13 bases, with 24 bases spanning the gap. The CDR3 loop is CSVGAQGGSGQEYF. CDR3 coding DNA: TGCAGCGTTGGTGCGCAGGGTGGGTCAGGGCAGGAGTATTTT.

This clonotype was counted between two and nine times. V usage is TRBV5-1 and J usage is TRBJ2-2; either TRBD1 or TRBD2 may supply D (5 bases each). Germline lookup yields CDR1 SGHRS and CDR2 YFSETQ. V lost 0 bases and J 5 bases, leaving 8 bases between the germline ends. The CDR3 spans 14 residues. The CDR3 DNA is TGCGCCAGCAGCTTGGACTGGGGGACCGGGGAGCTGTTTTTT. The encoded protein is CASSLDWGTGELFF.

The chain joins TRBV29-1 to TRBJ2-5, with 7 bases aligning to TRBD2. Germline-derived CDR1 and CDR2 are SQVTM and ANQGSEA. V lost 4 bases to trimming and J lost 2 bases; unmatched junction nucleotides: 4. The CDR3 loop spans 13 amino acids. The CDR3 region is CSVARGGQETQYF. CDR3 DNA: TGCAGCGTTGCGCGGGGAGGGCAAGAGACCCAGTACTTC.

This clonotype was seen only a few times. The V and J genes are TRBV7-2 and TRBJ2-3; TRBD2 matches at 8 bases. Germline V gene sequence: CDR1 SGHTA, CDR2 FQGNSA. The CDR3 spans 16 residues. The junction had 7 bases not matched to a gene; V was cut back by 5 bases and J by 0 bases. CDR3: CASSPSGSSSTDTQYF. CDR3 sequence (DNA): TGTGCCAGCAGCCCCAGCGGGAGCAGTAGCACAGATACGCAGTATTTT.

This clonotype occurred many times. The V call is TRBV29-1, the J call TRBJ2-1, with 9 bases aligning to TRBD1. After removal of 7 bases from V and 4 bases from J, the junction contained 5 bases not matched to a gene. Per the germline V gene, CDR1 is SQVTM and CDR2 is ANQGSEA. The CDR3 has 13 residues. CDR3 nucleotide sequence: TGCAGCGCCGGGACAGGGAAATACAATGAGCAGTTCTTC. It encodes CSAGTGKYNEQFF.